This T cell receptor (beta chain) derives from a study of T cell responses to AZD1222 COVID-19 vaccine. A remark on this clone: Antigen specificity is unknown.

Profiling relied on immunoSEQ multiplex PCR, and the TCRdb table lists in-frame clones only, not all of them. The sample lists 120,000 to 150,000 clones, 70% to 90% seen once, with about 2.7% in the top ten. General study points: Baseline antibody screening turned up just six or seven seropositive AZD1222 recipients. Following two doses of AZD1222, Spike-specific TCR breadth and depth rose. It should be noted that donors were predominantly white British and more often female, and clonal diversity was possibly underestimated.

This TCR came from an adult in good health. Sequenced here: peripheral blood, sampled on day 0 of AZD1222 vaccination.

As DNA, the CDR3 is TGTGCCAGCACTCCAGGGCGCAATCAGCCCCAGCATTTT. Protein: CASTPGRNQPQHF. The rearrangement joins TRBV12-3 or TRBV12-4 to TRBJ1-5; D possibly corresponds to TRBD1 (5 bases). With 7 bases removed from V and 2 bases from J, the gap between germline ends came to 9 bases. The CDR3 totals 13 residues.